This TCR beta chain was recovered during a study of long-term antiretroviral therapy in people with HIV. This was the immunoSEQ v3.0 assay at survey level. Sequencing used immunoSEQ multiplex PCR; TCRdb keeps in-frame clones, though not all of them. The sample carries tens of thousands of clones, 80% to 85% recorded once. Trimming at V came to 3 bases and at J to 4 bases, leaving 11 bases not matched to a gene. Germline CDR1 reads SGHTS; CDR2 reads YDEGEE. The CDR3 is 16 amino acids. Specimens held about 0.9-11 million cryopreserved PBMC prior to DNA extraction. The sequencing used unsorted PBMCs, collected 1 year after starting antiretroviral therapy. This sequence was found in a man between 18 and 29 years old with HIV. The chain carries TRBV5-8 and TRBJ1-1, with TRBD1 matching over 8 bases. CDR3 nucleotides: TGTGCCAGCAGCTGGACAGGGACGATGAGGAGCACTGAAGCTTTCTTT. Protein sequence: CASSWTGTMRSTEAFF.